One and the same sample provided the 19 T cell receptor beta chains below, sequenced in a study of shared T cell receptors in the human thymus. The method was immunoSEQ multiplex PCR; TCRdb's version includes in-frame clones alone and lacks a portion of them. The sample lists 450,000 to 650,000 clones, 78% occurring once. The same data also went into a second study, on human thymus T cells.

The sequenced sample consisted of thymocytes. These TCRs come from a boy in the first two years of life with a congenital heart defect.

The chain recombines TRBV6-5 with TRBJ2-4; TRBD2 agrees at 7 bases. Germline-derived CDR1 and CDR2 are MNHEY and SVGAGI. V lost 7 bases and J lost 5; bases outside the gene matches: 5. This CDR3 is 13 amino acids long. CDR3 in DNA: TGTGCCAGCACCGCGGGGGTCGAAAACATTCAGTACTTC. Its translation is CASTAGVENIQYF.

V usage is TRBV6-1 and J usage is TRBJ1-1; 7 bases match TRBD1. This CDR3 has 15 residues. V was clipped by 1 base and J by 3 bases; unmatched bases: 5. Germline V gene lookup returns CDR1 MNHNS and CDR2 SASEGT. The CDR3 protein is CASSEERTGYTEAFF. The CDR3 DNA reads TGTGCCAGCAGTGAAGAGAGGACAGGATACACTGAAGCTTTCTTT.

J is TRBJ2-5 and V is TRBV15, with TRBD1 as a possible D gene (6 bases). V was cut by 7 bases and J by 2 bases, with 17 bases left in between. The CDR3 contains 15 residues. Germline loops: CDR1 LNHNV, CDR2 YYDKDF (reference sequence). The CDR3 nucleotides are TGTGCCACCACCCTCATCGTGGGGGCGCAAGAGACCCAGTACTTC. Its protein is CATTLIVGAQETQYF.

The chain employs TRBV4-1 and TRBJ1-5; 9 bases line up with TRBD1. The CDR3 runs to 15 residues. The trim removed 4 bases at V and 7 bases at J, leaving 8 bases unmatched. Germline lookup yields CDR1 MGHRA and CDR2 YSYEKL. This chain's CDR3 is CASSPETGGQQPQHF. The CDR3 coding sequence is TGCGCCAGCAGCCCAGAGACAGGGGGGCAGCAGCCCCAGCATTTT.

This chain joins TRBV7-6 and TRBJ2-7; the match to TRBD2 covers 7 bases. Looked up from germline, CDR1 is SGHVS and CDR2 is FNYEAQ. V trimming: 5 bases; J trimming: 0 bases; junction bases outside the gene matches: 10. This CDR3 has 16 amino acids. CDR3 bases: TGTGCCAGCAGCCGGCTCGGGCGGGAGTCCTCCTACGAGCAGTACTTC. It specifies CASSRLGRESSYEQYF. Supplemented by reference TRBV7-6 and TRBJ2-7, the full variable domain reads GAGVSQSPRYKVTKRGQDVALRCDPISGHVSLYWYRQALGQGPEFLTYFNYEAQQDKSGLPNDRFSAERPEGSISTLTIQRTEQRDSAMYRCASSRLGRESSYEQYFGPGTRLTVT.

This rearrangement joins TRBV4-1 to TRBJ2-1; 9 positions match TRBD2. Germline V CDR1 and CDR2: MGHRA, YSYEKL. The CDR3 runs 19 residues. V shed 1 base, J shed 7 bases, and the junction held 17 bases outside the gene matches. The CDR3 region is CASSQGGGYSGSSGNEQFF. CDR3 sequence (DNA): TGCGCCAGCAGCCAAGGGGGTGGTTATAGCGGGAGTTCTGGGAATGAGCAGTTCTTC.

The rearrangement uses TRBV11-3 and TRBJ2-7; TRBD2 aligns across 7 bases. V gave up 5 bases and J gave up 3 bases; unmatched junction bases: 7. Germline values: CDR1 SGHNT, CDR2 YENEEA. The CDR3 runs to 14 residues. The CDR3 nucleotides are TGTGCCAGCAGCATGCTTCTAGCGGACTACGAGCAGTACTTC. It translates to CASSMLLADYEQYF. The whole variable domain, remainder taken from reference TRBV11-3 and TRBJ2-7, is EAGVVQSPRYKIIEKKQPVAFWCNPISGHNTLYWYLQNLGQGPELLIRYENEEAVDDSQLPKDRFSAERLKGVDSTLKIQPAELGDSAVYLCASSMLLADYEQYFGPGTRLTVT.

The chain couples TRBV30 to TRBJ2-7; TRBD2 matches at 13 bases. With V trimmed by 4 bases and J by 7 bases, 16 bases remained unmatched. CDR3 length equals 17 residues. Germline values: CDR1 GTSNPN, CDR2 SVGIG (reference sequence). The CDR3 region has the DNA TGTGCCTGGAACCTTTGGGGAAACGGGACTAGCGGGGATGAGCAGTACTTC. Protein sequence: CAWNLWGNGTSGDEQYF.

This chain connects TRBV5-6 to TRBJ1-2; D may be TRBD1 (6 bases). Trimming pared 0 bases from V and 1 base from J, leaving 13 bases between. The CDR3 is 16 amino acids. Germline CDR1 is SGHDT and CDR2 is YYEEEE. The CDR3 DNA follows: TGTGCCAGCAGCTTGGGTCCGGGGGGCGATAACTATGGCTACACCTTC. Its protein is CASSLGPGGDNYGYTF.

The chain uses TRBV18 and TRBJ2-2; 11 bases fit TRBD1. CDR3 length: 17 residues. Trimming took 3 bases from V and 6 from J; bases not matched to a gene: 9. Germline lookup yields CDR1 KGHSH and CDR2 LQKENI. The CDR3 DNA sequence: TGTGCCAGCTCACCCTACACGGACAGGGGGCTTGCCGGGGAGCTGTTTTTT. It specifies CASSPYTDRGLAGELFF.

The chain carries TRBV5-4 and TRBJ2-3, with 10 bases fitting TRBD2. The length of the CDR3 is 16 residues. V gave up 4 bases and J gave up 1 base; unmatched junction bases: 6. Looked up from germline, CDR1 is SGHNT and CDR2 is YYREEE (reference sequence). The CDR3 region is CASSISSGSGTDTQYF. CDR3 nucleotide sequence: TGTGCCAGCAGCATCTCTAGCGGGAGTGGCACAGATACGCAGTATTTT.

The chain has TRBV6-6 and TRBJ2-7, with 8 bases fitting TRBD1. The J segment lost 3 bases and the V segment lost 5 bases, leaving 6 bases of the junction unmatched. Germline V gene lookup returns CDR1 MNHNY and CDR2 SVGAGI (reference sequence). The CDR3 sequence is 14 residues long. For the CDR3, the DNA is TGTGCCAGCAGTCCGACAGGGGAAGTCTACGAGCAGTACTTC. Residues: CASSPTGEVYEQYF.

V gene TRBV13 combines with J gene TRBJ1-2; D is possibly TRBD1 (6 bases). Germline V gene data show CDR1 as PRHDT and CDR2 as FYEKMQ (reference sequence). CDR3 size: 13 residues. V shed 6 bases and J shed 6 bases, with 14 bases lying between them. Written as DNA, the CDR3 is TGTGCCAGCAGACCACAGGGATCAGATGGCTACACCTTC. This gives the protein CASRPQGSDGYTF.

The J gene is TRBJ2-3, the V gene TRBV10-1, with D hard to call. V lost 5 bases, J lost 4 bases, and 10 bases lay in between. The CDR3 length is 13 residues. The V gene's germline CDR1 is WNHNN and CDR2 SYGVQD (reference sequence). This CDR3 reads CASSRRVADTQYF. For the CDR3, the DNA is TGCGCCAGCAGTCGTCGGGTTGCAGATACGCAGTATTTT.

This sequence joins TRBV30 and TRBJ1-1, with D tentatively TRBD1 (6 bases). From germline, CDR1 is GTSNPN and CDR2 SVGIG (reference sequence). This CDR3 contains 12 residues. Trimming removed 0 bases at V and 11 bases at J, with 13 bases between. The CDR3 here is CAWSVHRTAAFF. CDR3 in DNA: TGTGCCTGGAGTGTACACCGGACAGCGGCTTTCTTT.

The genes are TRBV12-5 and TRBJ1-2; D gene ambiguous. Germline V gives CDR1 LGHNT, CDR2 FRNRAP. V lost 5 bases to trimming and J lost 4 bases, with 11 bases between them. The CDR3 runs to 13 residues. As DNA, the CDR3 is TGTGCTAGTGGTCCGGGTCGCCCCTATGGCTACACCTTC. It is translated as CASGPGRPYGYTF.

V gene TRBV4-2 combines with J gene TRBJ2-7; possible D gene TRBD2, 6 bases. Germline V gene data show CDR1 as LGHNA and CDR2 as YNFKEQ. V was pared by 3 bases and J by 2 bases, with 26 bases between. The CDR3 extends over 19 amino acids. The CDR3 DNA follows: TGTGCCAGCAGCCACCAAAAACCCAGGACGAGCGGAGGGACCTACGAGCAGTACTTC. Encoded protein: CASSHQKPRTSGGTYEQYF.

The chain combines TRBV15 with TRBJ2-7, with TRBD1 matching over 7 bases. V was clipped by 1 base and J by 2 bases; unmatched bases: 8. CDR1 and CDR2 (germline): LNHNV, YYDKDF (reference sequence). This CDR3 has 16 residues. For the CDR3, the DNA is TGTGCCACCAGCAGAGTGCAGGGGGTCCCTCCCTACGAGCAGTACTTC. This translates into CATSRVQGVPPYEQYF.

The rearrangement links TRBV2 to TRBJ1-3; possibly TRBD1 for D (6 bases). The CDR3 covers 19 residues. Germline V gives CDR1 SNHLY, CDR2 FYNNEI. Trimming shortened V by 0 bases and J by 0 bases, and 18 bases separated the two germline ends. The CDR3 region has the DNA TGTGCCAGCAGTGAAGCGGGGATGGAGCAGGGGAGCTCTGGAAACACCATATATTTT. This codes for CASSEAGMEQGSSGNTIYF.